Listed below are T cell receptor beta chains from one sample, sequenced in a study of regulatory T cells in long-lasting Graves disease. TCRdb reprocessed the multiplex PCR reads via MiXCR and lists one record per CDR3 protein. The sample lists roughly 530,000 distinct CDR3 sequences, 15% to 20% occurring once. These data were also reused for a study on T cells in Graves' hyperthyroidism and ophthalmopathy.

The source was peripheral blood mononuclear cells (PBMCs), collected at new diagnosis, from a patient treated with antithyroid drugs. These receptors all stem from a woman aged 40 to 65 with Graves disease. CDR3s include the opening cysteine and the closing phenylalanine or tryptophan. A D gene is named only where the DNA matches it firmly. Size tells how often a clone was seen (once, few, many) or the class of an expanded clone, and some rows leave it out.

>TRBJ1-6|TRBV5-1|NA|NA
CASSWSVSSYNSPLHF
TGTGCCAGCAGCTGGAGTGTGAGCTCCTATAATTCACCCCTCCACTTT
>TRBJ2-2|TRBV12-3/TRBV12-4|NA|NA
CASSLVFGEATGELFF
TGTGCCAGCAGTTTAGTTTTCGGGGAGGCTACCGGGGAGCTGTTTTTT
>TRBJ1-1|TRBV3-1|TRBD1|many
CASSQDNRGVAFF
TGTGCCAGCAGCCAAGATAACAGGGGGGTAGCTTTCTTT
>TRBJ2-1|TRBV24-1|TRBD2|many
CATSEGGGAYNEQFF
TGTGCCACCAGTGAAGGCGGGGGGGCCTACAATGAGCAGTTCTTC
>TRBJ2-3|TRBV29-1|TRBD1|NA
CSVEGTGGTDTQYF
TGCAGCGTTGAAGGGACAGGGGGCACAGATACGCAGTATTTT
>TRBJ1-5|TRBV2|NA|many
CASSEGLGKQPQHF
TGTGCCAGCAGTGAAGGGTTAGGGAAGCAGCCCCAGCATTTT
>TRBJ2-2|TRBV29-1|TRBD1|NA
CSVGWDREIGELFF
TGCAGCGTTGGCTGGGACAGGGAAATCGGGGAGCTGTTTTTT
>TRBJ1-1|TRBV28|NA|many
CASSSPPFELEAFF
TGTGCCAGCAGTTCCCCACCCTTTGAACTCGAAGCTTTCTTT
>TRBJ2-7|TRBV16|NA|NA
CASSPRTSLHEQYF
TGTGCCAGCAGCCCCCGGACTTCTCTCCACGAGCAGTACTTC
>TRBJ1-1|TRBV5-1|TRBD1|many
CASSLTGDLTEAFF
TGCGCCAGCAGCTTGACAGGGGATCTGACTGAAGCTTTCTTT
>TRBJ1-2|TRBV20-1|NA|few
CSAPPGEDGYTF
TGCAGTGCTCCCCCAGGGGAGGATGGCTACACCTTC
>TRBJ1-2|TRBV19|NA|few
CASIGARIYGYTF
TGTGCCAGCATAGGGGCCCGGATCTATGGCTACACCTTC
>TRBJ1-1|TRBV10-2|NA|NA
CASSESEGTEAFF
TGCGCCAGCAGTGAGTCGGAGGGGACAGAAGCTTTCTTT
>TRBJ2-3|TRBV3-1|TRBD2|many
CASSHGSGGTDTQYF
TGTGCCAGCAGCCACGGTAGCGGGGGCACAGATACGCAGTATTTT
>TRBJ1-1|TRBV10-2|NA|NA
CASSVTWSMNTEAFF
TGCGCCAGCAGTGTAACTTGGTCTATGAACACTGAAGCTTTCTTT
>TRBJ1-5|TRBV27|NA|NA
CASSLIMSANQPQHF
TGTGCCAGCAGTTTAATTATGTCGGCCAATCAGCCCCAGCATTTT
>TRBJ2-7|TRBV3-1|NA|many
CASSQVLAYEQYF
TGTGCCAGCAGCCAGGTTTTGGCCTACGAGCAGTACTTC
>TRBJ1-2|TRBV7-3|TRBD1|many
CASSTGVAGYTF
TGTGCCAGCAGCACAGGGGTTGCGGGCTACACCTTC
>TRBJ2-7|TRBV28|NA|many
CASSLSTGTYEQYF
TGTGCCAGCAGTCTATCGACAGGCACCTACGAGCAGTACTTC
>TRBJ1-2|TRBV20-1|TRBD1|few
CSARDGDSRVSGYTF
TGCAGTGCTAGAGACGGGGACAGTCGGGTCTCTGGCTACACCTTC
>TRBJ1-1|TRBV20-1|TRBD1|few
CSALRQGESTEAFF
TGCAGTGCTCTAAGACAGGGGGAGTCCACTGAAGCTTTCTTT
>TRBJ1-1|TRBV5-1|TRBD1|many
CASSLYAGRGTGVPPREAFF
TGCGCCAGCAGCTTATATGCAGGTAGAGGGACAGGGGTCCCCCCGAGGGAAGCTTTCTTT
>TRBJ1-2|TRBV3-1|TRBD1|many
CASSLPGQGGYTF
TGTGCCAGCAGCCTTCCTGGACAGGGCGGCTACACCTTC
>TRBJ2-1|TRBV29-1|TRBD1|many
CSVGGADRGDEQFF
TGCAGCGTTGGGGGCGCTGACAGGGGGGATGAGCAGTTCTTC
>TRBJ2-5|TRBV7-3|NA|many
CASSWRDGETQYF
TGTGCCAGCAGCTGGCGGGACGGAGAGACCCAGTACTTC
>TRBJ2-7|TRBV28|NA|few
CASSLWQPDSGGDYEQYF
TGTGCCAGCAGTTTATGGCAACCTGACTCGGGCGGAGACTACGAGCAGTACTTC
>TRBJ1-2|TRBV5-1|NA|NA
CASSTQQGNYGYTF
TGCGCCAGCAGCACCCAACAGGGAAACTATGGCTACACCTTC
>TRBJ1-1|TRBV2|NA|many
CASSATGYTEAFF
TGTGCCAGCAGTGCAACAGGGTACACTGAAGCTTTCTTT
>TRBJ2-7|TRBV6-1|TRBD1|few
CASSRPGTDYEQYF
TGTGCCAGCAGTCGGCCGGGGACAGACTACGAGCAGTACTTC
>TRBJ2-5|TRBV7-6|NA|NA
CASSLVPETQYF
TGTGCCAGCAGCTTAGTCCCAGAGACCCAGTACTTC
>TRBJ2-2|TRBV9|TRBD2|few
CASSVGARGANTGELFF
TGTGCCAGCAGCGTAGGAGCACGGGGGGCGAACACCGGGGAGCTGTTTTTT
>TRBJ2-7|TRBV7-9|TRBD1|many
CASRYSDRGSGEQYF
TGTGCCAGCAGATACTCAGACAGGGGTTCCGGCGAGCAGTACTTC
>TRBJ1-2|TRBV12-3/TRBV12-4|TRBD1|few
CASSLTGGVSGYTF
TGTGCCAGCAGTTTGACAGGGGGCGTCTCTGGCTACACCTTC
>TRBJ1-4|TRBV27|NA|NA
CASSPSNRNPNEKLFF
TGTGCCAGCAGTCCTAGCAACAGGAACCCTAATGAAAAACTGTTTTTT
>TRBJ2-2|TRBV3-1|NA|few
CASSDPGATGELFF
TGTGCCAGCAGCGATCCAGGGGCCACCGGGGAGCTGTTTTTT
>TRBJ2-3|TRBV2|NA|many
CASSPIGEMDTQYF
TGTGCCAGCAGCCCTATCGGGGAGATGGATACGCAGTATTTT
>TRBJ2-1|TRBV7-9|NA|many
CASSDRDSPYNEQFF
TGTGCCAGCAGCGACCGAGACAGTCCCTACAATGAGCAGTTCTTC
>TRBJ1-1|TRBV29-1|NA|few
CSALPSLNTEAFF
TGCAGCGCCCTCCCCAGCCTGAACACTGAAGCTTTCTTT
>TRBJ1-2|TRBV2|TRBD1|NA
CASRTGTGDVSGYTF
TGTGCCAGCAGGACCGGGACAGGGGATGTCTCTGGCTACACCTTC
>TRBJ1-5|TRBV6-5|NA|NA
CASSSTTPPQHF
TGTGCCAGCAGTTCCACAACCCCGCCCCAGCATTTT
>TRBJ2-2|TRBV20-1|TRBD2|many
CSARVSAGHGELFF
TGCAGTGCTAGAGTTTCAGCGGGGCACGGGGAGCTGTTTTTT
>TRBJ2-5|TRBV5-5|NA|few
CASSLDGSDSWGIGTQYF
TGTGCCAGCAGCTTGGATGGATCGGACAGCTGGGGAATAGGGACCCAGTACTTC
>TRBJ2-3|TRBV5-1|NA|many
CASSLVGSTDTQYF
TGTGCCAGCAGTTTAGTCGGAAGCACAGATACGCAGTATTTT
>TRBJ2-6|TRBV11-2|NA|many
CASSLPGAGANVLTF
TGTGCCAGCAGCCTCCCCGGGGCCGGGGCCAACGTCCTGACTTTC
>TRBJ2-1|TRBV13|TRBD2|many
CASSQAGAPHDEQFF
TGTGCCAGCAGCCAAGCGGGGGCCCCACACGATGAGCAGTTCTTC
>TRBJ1-1|TRBV2|NA|many
CASNGGRNTEAFF
TGTGCCAGCAACGGGGGGCGAAACACTGAAGCTTTCTTT
>TRBJ2-7|TRBV7-9|NA|NA
CASSLVLGGEQYF
TGTGCCAGCAGCTTAGTCCTTGGAGGAGAGCAGTACTTC
>TRBJ2-3|TRBV29-1|NA|many
CSVGREGGTQYF
TGCAGCGTTGGACGAGAGGGAGGCACGCAGTATTTT
>TRBJ2-5|TRBV30|NA|few
CAWSIGETQYF
TGTGCCTGGAGTATCGGAGAGACCCAGTACTTC
>TRBJ2-2|TRBV6-1|TRBD1|NA
CASSPTGTGFYVGELFF
TGTGCCAGCAGTCCCACCGGGACAGGCTTTTATGTCGGGGAGCTGTTTTTT
>TRBJ2-3|TRBV6-1|TRBD2|many
CASRKTSGGTDTQYF
TGTGCCAGCAGGAAAACTAGCGGGGGGACAGATACGCAGTATTTT
>TRBJ2-1|TRBV18|NA|NA
CASSYGTGQTYNEQFF
TGTGCCAGCTCATACGGGACCGGCCAAACATACAATGAGCAGTTCTTC
>TRBJ2-3|TRBV7-9|NA|few
CASSPANADTQYF
TGTGCCAGCAGCCCCGCCAACGCAGATACGCAGTATTTT
>TRBJ1-1|TRBV3-1|NA|many
CASSDSYSNTEAFF
TGTGCCAGCAGCGACAGTTATTCGAACACTGAAGCTTTCTTT
>TRBJ2-3|TRBV10-3|TRBD2|many
CAILAGATDTQYF
TGTGCCATCTTAGCGGGGGCCACAGATACGCAGTATTTT
>TRBJ1-2|TRBV2|NA|many
CASTVGSGGYTF
TGTGCCAGCACTGTGGGGTCGGGGGGCTACACCTTC
>TRBJ1-2|TRBV12-3/TRBV12-4|TRBD1|many
CASRRQGAGGYTF
TGTGCCAGCAGAAGACAGGGGGCAGGTGGCTACACCTTC
>TRBJ1-2|TRBV6-1|NA|few
CASNLGWDGRVYGYTF
TGTGCCAGCAATCTCGGGTGGGACGGGAGAGTCTATGGCTACACCTTC